A selection of T cell receptor beta chains follows, all from one sample in a study of blood T cell repertoires in COVID-19. The assay was immunoSEQ multiplex PCR, and TCRdb's table has in-frame clones only and misses some. The table shows about 270,000 clones, with roughly 90% occurring only once. Source material: PBMCs or T cells enriched from blood (not recorded which). These TCRs come from a woman aged 45-59 years who had recovered from COVID-19. Both conserved end residues are part of each CDR3. Each record gives: CDR3 protein, CDR3 DNA, D gene, V gene, clone size, J gene. A D gene is named only where the DNA matches it firmly. Part of the rows lack a size; the others show once, few, many or a class for expanded clones.

CDR3 protein: CASSTQQINYNEQFF; CDR3 DNA: TGTGCCAGTAGTACCCAACAGATTAATTACAATGAGCAGTTCTTC; D gene: .; V gene: TRBV19; clone size: medium-sized; J gene: TRBJ2-1
CDR3 protein: CASTPTGPYYGYTF; CDR3 DNA: TGCGCCAGCACACCCACAGGGCCGTACTATGGCTACACCTTC; D gene: .; V gene: TRBV10-2; clone size: .; J gene: TRBJ1-2
CDR3 protein: CASSLGQRNTEAFF; CDR3 DNA: TGCGCCAGCAGCTTGGGACAGAGGAACACTGAAGCTTTCTTT; D gene: .; V gene: TRBV5-1; clone size: few; J gene: TRBJ1-1
CDR3 protein: CSASSGDRGPNTGELFF; CDR3 DNA: TGCAGTGCTAGTTCAGGGGACAGGGGGCCGAACACCGGGGAGCTGTTTTTT; D gene: TRBD1; V gene: TRBV20-1; clone size: .; J gene: TRBJ2-2
CDR3 protein: CASSPGQGVFGYTF; CDR3 DNA: TGTGCCAGCAGCCCGGGACAGGGGGTTTTTGGCTACACCTTC; D gene: TRBD1; V gene: TRBV5-4; clone size: .; J gene: TRBJ1-2
CDR3 protein: CASSSRLAGGGNEQFF; CDR3 DNA: TGTGCCAGCAGCTCTCGACTAGCGGGAGGGGGCAATGAGCAGTTCTTC; D gene: TRBD2; V gene: TRBV11-3; clone size: .; J gene: TRBJ2-1
CDR3 protein: CASSSGTGISNYGYTF; CDR3 DNA: TGTGCCAGCAGCTCCGGGACAGGGATTAGTAACTATGGCTACACCTTC; D gene: TRBD1; V gene: TRBV7-9; clone size: .; J gene: TRBJ1-2
CDR3 protein: CASSVALYADTQYF; CDR3 DNA: TGTGCCAGCAGTGTTGCCCTATACGCAGATACGCAGTATTTT; D gene: .; V gene: TRBV2; clone size: .; J gene: TRBJ2-3
CDR3 protein: CATSAGGTGNAETQYF; CDR3 DNA: TGTGCCACCAGTGCTGGGGGGACAGGGAACGCGGAGACCCAGTACTTC; D gene: TRBD1; V gene: TRBV24-1; clone size: .; J gene: TRBJ2-5
CDR3 protein: CASSFIYGYTF; CDR3 DNA: TGTGCCAGCAGTTTCATCTATGGCTACACCTTC; D gene: .; V gene: TRBV28; clone size: .; J gene: TRBJ1-2
CDR3 protein: CASSTSGHYEQYF; CDR3 DNA: TGTGCCAGCAGTACTAGCGGCCACTACGAGCAGTACTTC; D gene: TRBD2; V gene: TRBV12-3/TRBV12-4; clone size: .; J gene: TRBJ2-7
CDR3 protein: CASSFRQESPLHF; CDR3 DNA: TGTGCCAGCAGCTTCCGACAAGAGTCACCCCTCCACTTT; D gene: .; V gene: TRBV3-1/TRBV3-2; clone size: .; J gene: TRBJ1-6
CDR3 protein: CASSGRTGSFQGYTF; CDR3 DNA: TGTGCCAGCAGTGGACGGACAGGGTCTTTCCAGGGCTACACCTTC; D gene: TRBD1; V gene: TRBV2; clone size: .; J gene: TRBJ1-2
CDR3 protein: CASSLDPSGTSGRRPYEQYF; CDR3 DNA: TGTGCCAGCAGCTTAGATCCGTCTGGGACTAGCGGGAGGAGGCCCTACGAGCAGTACTTC; D gene: TRBD2; V gene: TRBV11-2; clone size: .; J gene: TRBJ2-7
CDR3 protein: CASSTGGLRYEQYF; CDR3 DNA: TGTGCCAGCAGCACGGGTGGTTTGCGCTACGAGCAGTACTTC; D gene: .; V gene: TRBV6-2/TRBV6-3; clone size: few; J gene: TRBJ2-7
CDR3 protein: CATSRDGPEQYF; CDR3 DNA: TGTGCCACCAGCAGAGATGGCCCTGAGCAGTACTTC; D gene: .; V gene: TRBV15; clone size: once; J gene: TRBJ2-7
CDR3 protein: CASSSLTGASETQYF; CDR3 DNA: TGTGCCAGCAGCTCCCTAACGGGAGCTTCGGAGACCCAGTACTTC; D gene: .; V gene: TRBV5-4; clone size: .; J gene: TRBJ2-5
CDR3 protein: CASSLFVAGGNNEQFF; CDR3 DNA: TGTGCCAGCAGTTTATTCGTTGCGGGAGGGAACAATGAGCAGTTCTTC; D gene: TRBD2; V gene: TRBV28; clone size: once; J gene: TRBJ2-1
CDR3 protein: CASSLYSPGVVFSEQFF; CDR3 DNA: TGTGCCAGCAGTTTATATTCCCCGGGAGTAGTGTTCAGTGAGCAGTTCTTC; D gene: .; V gene: TRBV28; clone size: once; J gene: TRBJ2-1
CDR3 protein: CASSVAGSRDTQYF; CDR3 DNA: TGTGCCAGCAGCGTAGCCGGGAGCAGAGATACGCAGTATTTT; D gene: .; V gene: TRBV9; clone size: .; J gene: TRBJ2-3
CDR3 protein: CASSGLAPNEQFF; CDR3 DNA: TGTGCCAGCAGCGGACTAGCTCCAAATGAGCAGTTCTTC; D gene: TRBD2; V gene: TRBV9; clone size: .; J gene: TRBJ2-1
CDR3 protein: CASSQDRRLAGVGEQYF; CDR3 DNA: TGTGCCAGCAGCCAAGATCGCCGGCTAGCGGGAGTCGGCGAGCAGTACTTC; D gene: TRBD2; V gene: TRBV4-2; clone size: .; J gene: TRBJ2-7
CDR3 protein: CASSPGTSGILDNEQFF; CDR3 DNA: TGTGCCAGCAGCCCGGGGACTAGCGGGATTCTGGACAATGAGCAGTTCTTC; D gene: TRBD2; V gene: TRBV9; clone size: .; J gene: TRBJ2-1
CDR3 protein: CASSPPGGADEKLFF; CDR3 DNA: TGTGCCAGCAGTCCTCCGGGGGGGGCCGATGAAAAACTGTTTTTT; D gene: .; V gene: TRBV28; clone size: .; J gene: TRBJ1-4
CDR3 protein: CSPTSNNEQFF; CDR3 DNA: TGCAGTCCCACTAGCAACAATGAGCAGTTCTTC; D gene: .; V gene: TRBV20-1; clone size: .; J gene: TRBJ2-1
CDR3 protein: CSGGPYNEQFF; CDR3 DNA: TGCAGCGGCGGCCCCTACAATGAGCAGTTCTTC; D gene: .; V gene: TRBV29-1; clone size: .; J gene: TRBJ2-1
CDR3 protein: CASSWDTQTQYF; CDR3 DNA: TGTGCCAGCAGCTGGGACACGCAGACCCAGTACTTC; D gene: .; V gene: TRBV12-3/TRBV12-4; clone size: .; J gene: TRBJ2-5
CDR3 protein: CASSSLVPPLGFF; CDR3 DNA: TGTGCCAGCAGCTCTTTAGTCCCCCCCCTAGGGTTCTTC; D gene: .; V gene: TRBV11-2; clone size: once; J gene: TRBJ2-1
CDR3 protein: CASSLGQPPAFF; CDR3 DNA: TGTGCCAGCTCACTCGGACAGCCGCCAGCTTTCTTT; D gene: .; V gene: TRBV18; clone size: .; J gene: TRBJ1-1
CDR3 protein: CASSLSRGRRHNEQFF; CDR3 DNA: TGTGCCAGCAGTTTAAGCCGAGGGAGGAGACACAATGAGCAGTTCTTC; D gene: .; V gene: TRBV28; clone size: few; J gene: TRBJ2-1
CDR3 protein: CASSRTGSGYTF; CDR3 DNA: TGTGCCAGCAGTAGGACAGGGAGTGGCTACACCTTC; D gene: TRBD1; V gene: TRBV27; clone size: .; J gene: TRBJ1-2
CDR3 protein: CASSNRPYPTDTQYF; CDR3 DNA: TGTGCCAGTAGTAACCGCCCCTATCCGACAGATACGCAGTATTTT; D gene: .; V gene: TRBV19; clone size: .; J gene: TRBJ2-3
CDR3 protein: CASSLGVAASPLHF; CDR3 DNA: TGCGCCAGCAGCTTGGGAGTTGCTGCTTCACCCCTCCACTTT; D gene: .; V gene: TRBV5-1; clone size: .; J gene: TRBJ1-6
CDR3 protein: CASSLESGRDTQYF; CDR3 DNA: TGTGCCAGCAGTTTAGAGTCAGGGCGAGATACGCAGTATTTT; D gene: .; V gene: TRBV27; clone size: .; J gene: TRBJ2-3
CDR3 protein: CASSSGTSGSEQFF; CDR3 DNA: TGTGCCAGCAGCTCCGGGACTAGCGGGAGTGAGCAGTTCTTC; D gene: TRBD2; V gene: TRBV7-3; clone size: .; J gene: TRBJ2-1
CDR3 protein: CASSPGSLGDEQYF; CDR3 DNA: TGTGCCAGCAGTCCGGGGTCGCTGGGAGACGAGCAGTACTTC; D gene: .; V gene: TRBV6-5; clone size: .; J gene: TRBJ2-7
CDR3 protein: CASSPGNRQVRYEQYF; CDR3 DNA: TGTGCCAGCAGTCCGGGGAACCGACAGGTTAGGTACGAGCAGTACTTC; D gene: .; V gene: TRBV28; clone size: .; J gene: TRBJ2-7
CDR3 protein: CATSDPRLSYEQYF; CDR3 DNA: TGTGCCACCAGTGATCCGAGGCTTAGCTACGAGCAGTACTTC; D gene: .; V gene: TRBV24-1; clone size: .; J gene: TRBJ2-7
CDR3 protein: CASSPLDRDQPQHF; CDR3 DNA: TGTGCCAGCTCACCCCTGGACAGGGATCAGCCCCAGCATTTT; D gene: TRBD1; V gene: TRBV18; clone size: .; J gene: TRBJ1-5
CDR3 protein: CASSSSTNEKLFF; CDR3 DNA: TGCGCCAGCAGCTCCTCAACTAATGAAAAACTGTTTTTT; D gene: .; V gene: TRBV5-1; clone size: .; J gene: TRBJ1-4
CDR3 protein: CSVINTSGREQYF; CDR3 DNA: TGCAGCGTTATCAATACTAGCGGCCGCGAGCAGTACTTC; D gene: TRBD2; V gene: TRBV29-1; clone size: .; J gene: TRBJ2-7
CDR3 protein: CASSPRRAGPYNEQFF; CDR3 DNA: TGTGCCAGCAGTCCCCGCCGAGCGGGGCCGTACAATGAGCAGTTCTTC; D gene: TRBD2; V gene: TRBV28; clone size: .; J gene: TRBJ2-1
CDR3 protein: CSAPGQGGIYEQYF; CDR3 DNA: TGCAGCGCTCCGGGACAGGGGGGGATCTACGAGCAGTACTTC; D gene: TRBD1; V gene: TRBV29-1; clone size: .; J gene: TRBJ2-7
CDR3 protein: CASSFAHMNTGELFF; CDR3 DNA: TGTGCCAGCAGTTTCGCACATATGAACACCGGGGAGCTGTTTTTT; D gene: .; V gene: TRBV28; clone size: once; J gene: TRBJ2-2
CDR3 protein: CASSWAGMSEQYF; CDR3 DNA: TGTGCCAGCAGTTGGGCAGGGATGAGCGAGCAGTACTTC; D gene: .; V gene: TRBV27; clone size: .; J gene: TRBJ2-7
CDR3 protein: CASSPGTQETQYF; CDR3 DNA: TGTGCCAGCAGCCCCGGGACTCAAGAGACCCAGTACTTC; D gene: .; V gene: TRBV12-3/TRBV12-4; clone size: .; J gene: TRBJ2-5
CDR3 protein: CASSPRLLDPYNEQFF; CDR3 DNA: TGTGCCAGCTCACCACGTTTATTAGATCCCTACAATGAGCAGTTCTTC; D gene: .; V gene: TRBV18; clone size: once; J gene: TRBJ2-1
CDR3 protein: CASRQGGQETQYF; CDR3 DNA: TGTGCCAGTAGGCAGGGAGGACAAGAGACCCAGTACTTC; D gene: .; V gene: TRBV19; clone size: .; J gene: TRBJ2-5
CDR3 protein: CASSLTGLDQPQHF; CDR3 DNA: TGTGCCAGCAGCCTGACAGGGTTGGATCAGCCCCAGCATTTT; D gene: TRBD1; V gene: TRBV6-5; clone size: .; J gene: TRBJ1-5
CDR3 protein: CASSANSNYGYTF; CDR3 DNA: TGTGCCAGCAGTGCCAACAGCAACTATGGCTACACCTTC; D gene: .; V gene: TRBV6-2/TRBV6-3; clone size: .; J gene: TRBJ1-2
CDR3 protein: CASAIARWAGDNEQFF; CDR3 DNA: TGTGCCAGCGCGATCGCGCGTTGGGCCGGGGACAATGAGCAGTTCTTC; D gene: .; V gene: TRBV2; clone size: .; J gene: TRBJ2-1
CDR3 protein: CSASKDTYEQYF; CDR3 DNA: TGCAGTGCTAGTAAGGACACCTACGAGCAGTACTTC; D gene: .; V gene: TRBV20-1; clone size: .; J gene: TRBJ2-7